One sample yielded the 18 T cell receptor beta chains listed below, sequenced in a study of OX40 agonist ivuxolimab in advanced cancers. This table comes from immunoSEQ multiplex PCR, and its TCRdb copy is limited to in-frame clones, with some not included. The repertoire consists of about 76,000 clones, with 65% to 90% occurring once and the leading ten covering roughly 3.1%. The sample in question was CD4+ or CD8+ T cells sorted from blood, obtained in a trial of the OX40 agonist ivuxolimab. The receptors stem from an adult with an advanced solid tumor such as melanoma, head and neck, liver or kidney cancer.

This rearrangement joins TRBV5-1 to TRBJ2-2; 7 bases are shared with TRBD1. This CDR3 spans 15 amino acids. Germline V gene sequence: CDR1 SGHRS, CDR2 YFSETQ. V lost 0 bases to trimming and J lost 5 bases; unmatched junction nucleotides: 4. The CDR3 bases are TGCGCCAGCAGCTTGGTACAGGGGCGGACCGGGGAGCTGTTTTTT. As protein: CASSLVQGRTGELFF.

The chain's CDR3 is CASSFGLARGNNEQFF. The CDR3 DNA reads as TGTGCCAGCAGCTTTGGACTAGCACGAGGCAACAATGAGCAGTTCTTC. The chain uses TRBV7-6 and TRBJ2-1, with TRBD2 identical over 8 bases. V trimming: 3 bases; J trimming: 5 bases; junction bases outside the gene matches: 9. Looked up from germline, CDR1 is SGHVS and CDR2 is FNYEAQ. The CDR3 runs 16 residues.

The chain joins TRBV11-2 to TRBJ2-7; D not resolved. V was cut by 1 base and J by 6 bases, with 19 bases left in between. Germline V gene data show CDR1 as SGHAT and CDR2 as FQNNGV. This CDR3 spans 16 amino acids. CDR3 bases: TGTGCCAGCAGCTTAGCCCCTCGGGTACTGATGCGCGAGCAGTACTTC. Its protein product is CASSLAPRVLMREQYF.

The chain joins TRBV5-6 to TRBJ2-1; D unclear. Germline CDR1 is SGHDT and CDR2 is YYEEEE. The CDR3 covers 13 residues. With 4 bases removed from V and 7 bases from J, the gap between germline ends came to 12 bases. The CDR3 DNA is TGTGCCAGCAGCCCCCAGGACCGGAATGAGCAGTTCTTC. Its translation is CASSPQDRNEQFF. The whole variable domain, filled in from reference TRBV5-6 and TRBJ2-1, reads DAGVTQSPTHLIKTRGQQVTLRCSPKSGHDTVSWYQQALGQGPQFIFQYYEEEERQRGNFPDRFSGHQFPNYSSELNVNALLLGDSALYLCASSPQDRNEQFFGPGTRLTVL.

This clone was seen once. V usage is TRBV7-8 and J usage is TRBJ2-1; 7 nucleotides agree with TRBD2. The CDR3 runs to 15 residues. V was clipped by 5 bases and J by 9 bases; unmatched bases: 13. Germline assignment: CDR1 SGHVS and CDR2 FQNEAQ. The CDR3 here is CASSLRTSLQGEQFF. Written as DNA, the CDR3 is TGTGCCAGCAGCCTCCGGACTAGTCTACAAGGTGAGCAGTTCTTC.

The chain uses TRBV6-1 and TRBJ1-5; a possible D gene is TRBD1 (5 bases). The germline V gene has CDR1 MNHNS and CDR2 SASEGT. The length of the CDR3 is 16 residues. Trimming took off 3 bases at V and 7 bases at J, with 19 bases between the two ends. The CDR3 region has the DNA TGTGCCAGCAGTGACCGCAGGACACCCCTCGGGCAGCCCCAGCATTTT. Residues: CASSDRRTPLGQPQHF.

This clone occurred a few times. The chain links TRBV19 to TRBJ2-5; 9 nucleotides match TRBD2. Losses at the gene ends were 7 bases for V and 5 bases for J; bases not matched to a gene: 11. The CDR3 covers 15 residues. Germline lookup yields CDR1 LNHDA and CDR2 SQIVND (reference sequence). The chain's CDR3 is CASTASGTLRETQYF. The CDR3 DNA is TGTGCCAGTACAGCTAGCGGGACGTTACGGGAGACCCAGTACTTC.

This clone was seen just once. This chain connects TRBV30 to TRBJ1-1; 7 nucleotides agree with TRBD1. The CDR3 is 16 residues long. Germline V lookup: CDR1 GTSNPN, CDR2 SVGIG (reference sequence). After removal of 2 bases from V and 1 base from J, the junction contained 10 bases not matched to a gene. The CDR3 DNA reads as TGTGCCTGGAGTAACTTAAGGGGGCTCCAGAACACTGAAGCTTTCTTT. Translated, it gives CAWSNLRGLQNTEAFF. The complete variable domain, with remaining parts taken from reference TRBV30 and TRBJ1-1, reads SQTIHQWPATLVQPVGSPLSLECTVEGTSNPNLYWYRQAAGRGLQLLFYSVGIGQISSEVPQNLSASRPQDRQFILSSKKLLLSDSGFYLCAWSNLRGLQNTEAFFGQGTRLTVV.

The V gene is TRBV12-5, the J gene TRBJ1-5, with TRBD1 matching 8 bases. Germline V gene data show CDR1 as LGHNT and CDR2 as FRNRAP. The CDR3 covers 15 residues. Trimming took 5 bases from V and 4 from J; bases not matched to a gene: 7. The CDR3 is CASGPDRGGNQPQHF. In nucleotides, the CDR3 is TGTGCTAGTGGTCCTGACAGGGGTGGGAATCAGCCCCAGCATTTT.

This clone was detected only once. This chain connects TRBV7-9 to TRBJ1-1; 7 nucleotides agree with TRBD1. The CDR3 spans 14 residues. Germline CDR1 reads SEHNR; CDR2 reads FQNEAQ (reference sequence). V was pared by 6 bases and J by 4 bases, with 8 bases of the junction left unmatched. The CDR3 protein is CASRRGGRGTEAFF. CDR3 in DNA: TGTGCCAGCAGACGAGGGGGCAGGGGCACTGAAGCTTTCTTT.

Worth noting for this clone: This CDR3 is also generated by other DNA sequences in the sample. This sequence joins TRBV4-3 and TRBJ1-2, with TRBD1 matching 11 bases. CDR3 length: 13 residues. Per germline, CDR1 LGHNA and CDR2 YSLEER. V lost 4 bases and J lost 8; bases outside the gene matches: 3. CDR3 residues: CASSRTGGNGYTF. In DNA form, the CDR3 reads TGCGCCAGCAGCCGGACAGGGGGCAACGGCTACACCTTC.

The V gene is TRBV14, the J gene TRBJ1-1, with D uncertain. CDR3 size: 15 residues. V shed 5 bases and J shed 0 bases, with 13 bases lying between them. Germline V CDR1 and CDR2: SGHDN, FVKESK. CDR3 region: CASSAGGSMNTEAFF. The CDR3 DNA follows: TGTGCCAGCAGCGCGGGAGGTTCCATGAACACTGAAGCTTTCTTT.

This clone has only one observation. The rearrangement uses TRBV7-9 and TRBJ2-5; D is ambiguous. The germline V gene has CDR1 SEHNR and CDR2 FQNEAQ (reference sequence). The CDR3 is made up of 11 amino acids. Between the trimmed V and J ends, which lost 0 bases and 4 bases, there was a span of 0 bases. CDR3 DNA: TGTGCCAGCAGCTTAGCAGAGACCCAGTACTTC. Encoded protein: CASSLAETQYF.

This CDR3 reads CASSLGTGGGGANVLTF. Written as DNA, the CDR3 is TGTGCCAGCAGCCTAGGGACAGGGGGCGGTGGGGCCAACGTCCTGACTTTC. The chain combines TRBV11-3 with TRBJ2-6; 12 bases match TRBD1. CDR3 length: 17 amino acids. The V gene's germline CDR1 is SGHNT and CDR2 YENEEA. The V gene end was trimmed by 5 bases and the J gene end by 3 bases; junction bases not matched to a gene: 5.

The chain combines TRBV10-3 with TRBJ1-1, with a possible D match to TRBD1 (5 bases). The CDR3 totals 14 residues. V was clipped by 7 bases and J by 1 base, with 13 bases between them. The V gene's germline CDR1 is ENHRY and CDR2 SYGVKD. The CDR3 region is CAITSAGGNTEAFF. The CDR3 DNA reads TGTGCCATCACTTCGGCGGGGGGGAACACTGAAGCTTTCTTT.

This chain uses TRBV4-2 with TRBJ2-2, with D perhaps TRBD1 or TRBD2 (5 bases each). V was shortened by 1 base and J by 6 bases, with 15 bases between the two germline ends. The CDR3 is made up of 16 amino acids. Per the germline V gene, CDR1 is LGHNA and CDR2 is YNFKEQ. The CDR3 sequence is CASSQALGVGAGELFF. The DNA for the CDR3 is TGTGCCAGCAGCCAAGCCCTGGGGGTAGGTGCCGGGGAGCTGTTTTTT.

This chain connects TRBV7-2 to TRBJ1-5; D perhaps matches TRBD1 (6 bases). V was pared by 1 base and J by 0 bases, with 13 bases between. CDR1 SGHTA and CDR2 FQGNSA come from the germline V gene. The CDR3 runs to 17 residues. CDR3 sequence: CASSLVGTPDSNQPQHF. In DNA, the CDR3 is TGTGCCAGCAGCTTAGTAGGGACACCAGATAGCAATCAGCCCCAGCATTTT.

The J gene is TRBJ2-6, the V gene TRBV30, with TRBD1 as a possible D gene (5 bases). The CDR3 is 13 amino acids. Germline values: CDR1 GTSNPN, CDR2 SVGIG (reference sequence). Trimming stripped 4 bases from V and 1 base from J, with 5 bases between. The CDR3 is CAWTGSGANVLTF. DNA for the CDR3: TGTGCCTGGACAGGGTCTGGGGCCAACGTCCTGACTTTC.